This T cell receptor beta chain was found in a study of CD8 T cells in Susac syndrome. It was negative isolation that provided the CD8+ and CD4+ T cells, whereas TEMRA cells were enriched by FACS. This clonotype was seen a few times. Reverse transcription of 0.5 to 1 ug RNA was performed with random hexamers. TCRdb reprocessed the immunoSEQ multiplex PCR reads via MiXCR and lists one record per CDR3 protein. The sample has under 250,000 distinct CDR3 sequences, around 93% seen once. Germline values: CDR1 MNHNS, CDR2 SASEGT. Trimming removed 5 bases from V and 3 bases from J, with 8 bases in between. The CDR3 totals 13 residues.

The sample taken for sequencing was CD4+ T cells from PBMCs. The clonotype comes from a human donor with multiple sclerosis. This chain joins TRBV6-1 and TRBJ1-3; D is uncertain. The chain's CDR3 is CASSLDGGNTIYF. In DNA, the CDR3 is TGTGCCAGCAGTTTGGATGGTGGAAACACCATATATTTT.